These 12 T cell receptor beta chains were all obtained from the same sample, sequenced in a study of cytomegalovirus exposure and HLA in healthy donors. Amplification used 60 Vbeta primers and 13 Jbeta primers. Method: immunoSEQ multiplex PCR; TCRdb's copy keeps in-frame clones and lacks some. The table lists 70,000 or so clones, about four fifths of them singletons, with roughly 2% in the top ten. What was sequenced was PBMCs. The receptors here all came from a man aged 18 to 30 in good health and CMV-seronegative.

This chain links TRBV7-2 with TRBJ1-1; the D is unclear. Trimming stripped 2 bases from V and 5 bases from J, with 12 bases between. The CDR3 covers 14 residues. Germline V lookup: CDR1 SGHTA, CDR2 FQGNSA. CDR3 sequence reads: CASSLPLRGTEAFF. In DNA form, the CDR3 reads TGTGCCAGCAGCTTACCCCTCAGAGGAACTGAAGCTTTCTTT. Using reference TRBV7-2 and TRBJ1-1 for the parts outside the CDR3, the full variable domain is GAGVSQSPSNKVTEKGKDVELRCDPISGHTALYWYRQSLGQGLEFLIYFQGNSAPDKSGLPSDRFSAERTGGSVSTLTIQRTQQEDSAVYLCASSLPLRGTEAFFGQGTRLTVV.

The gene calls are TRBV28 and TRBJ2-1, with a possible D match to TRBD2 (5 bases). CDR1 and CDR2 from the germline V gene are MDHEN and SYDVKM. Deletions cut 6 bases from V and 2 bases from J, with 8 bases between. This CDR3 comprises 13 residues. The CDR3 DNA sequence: TGTGCCAGCAGCCCCGGGGCCTACAATGAGCAGTTCTTC. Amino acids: CASSPGAYNEQFF. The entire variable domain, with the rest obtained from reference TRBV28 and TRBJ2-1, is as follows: DVKVTQSSRYLVKRTGEKVFLECVQDMDHENMFWYRQDPGLGLRLIYFSYDVKMKEKGDIPEGYSVSREKKERFSLILESASTNQTSMYLCASSPGAYNEQFFGPGTRLTVL.

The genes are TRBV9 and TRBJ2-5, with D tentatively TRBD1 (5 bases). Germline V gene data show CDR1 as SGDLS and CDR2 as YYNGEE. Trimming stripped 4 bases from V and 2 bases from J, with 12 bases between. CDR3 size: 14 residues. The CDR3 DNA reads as TGTGCCAGCAGCCCCGGTCCAGGGCAAGAGACCCAGTACTTC. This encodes CASSPGPGQETQYF.

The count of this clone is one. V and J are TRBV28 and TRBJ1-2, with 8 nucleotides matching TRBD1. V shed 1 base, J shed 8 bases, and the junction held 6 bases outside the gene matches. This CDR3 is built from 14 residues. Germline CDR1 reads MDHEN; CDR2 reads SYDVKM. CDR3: CASSLSDREEGYTF. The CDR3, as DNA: TGTGCCAGCAGTTTATCGGACAGGGAGGAAGGCTACACCTTC.

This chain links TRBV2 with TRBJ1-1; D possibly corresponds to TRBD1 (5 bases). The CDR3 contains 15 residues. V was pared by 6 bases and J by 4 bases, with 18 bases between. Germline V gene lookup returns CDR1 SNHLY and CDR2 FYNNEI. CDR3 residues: CASRAPEKGITEAFF. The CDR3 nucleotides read TGTGCCAGCAGAGCCCCCGAGAAGGGGATCACTGAAGCTTTCTTT.

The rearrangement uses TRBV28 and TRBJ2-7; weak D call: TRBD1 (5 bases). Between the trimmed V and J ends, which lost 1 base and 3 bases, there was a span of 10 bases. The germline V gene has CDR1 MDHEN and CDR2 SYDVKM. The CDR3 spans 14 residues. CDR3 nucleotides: TGTGCCAGCAGTTTATTCCGACAGTTCTACGAGCAGTACTTC. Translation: CASSLFRQFYEQYF.

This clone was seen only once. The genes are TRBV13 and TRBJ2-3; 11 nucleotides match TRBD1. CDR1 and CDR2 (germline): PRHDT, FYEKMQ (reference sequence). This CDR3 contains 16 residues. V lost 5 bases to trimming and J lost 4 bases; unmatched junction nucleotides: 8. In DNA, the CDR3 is TGTGCCAGCAGCCTCCGGACAGGGGGCCCAGCAGATACGCAGTATTTT. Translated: CASSLRTGGPADTQYF.

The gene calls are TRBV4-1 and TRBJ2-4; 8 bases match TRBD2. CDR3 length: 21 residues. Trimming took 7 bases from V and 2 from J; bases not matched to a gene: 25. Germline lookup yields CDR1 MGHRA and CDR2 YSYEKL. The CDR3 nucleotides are TGCGCCAGCACCCCCTCATTATTCCCAATTGCGAGACTAGCGTCCAAAAACATTCAGTACTTC. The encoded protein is CASTPSLFPIARLASKNIQYF.

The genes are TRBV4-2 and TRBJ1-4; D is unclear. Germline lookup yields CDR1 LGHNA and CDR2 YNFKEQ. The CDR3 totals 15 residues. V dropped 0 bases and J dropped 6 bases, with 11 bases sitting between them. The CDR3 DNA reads TGTGCCAGCAGCCAAGATCCCGGGGTGCATGAAAAACTGTTTTTT. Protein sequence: CASSQDPGVHEKLFF.

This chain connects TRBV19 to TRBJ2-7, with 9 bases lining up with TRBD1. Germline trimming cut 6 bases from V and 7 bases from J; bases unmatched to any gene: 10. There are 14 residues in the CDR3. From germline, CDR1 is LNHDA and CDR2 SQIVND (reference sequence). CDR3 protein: CASSPDRGSGEQYF. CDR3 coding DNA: TGTGCCAGTAGCCCGGACAGGGGCTCTGGAGAGCAGTACTTC.

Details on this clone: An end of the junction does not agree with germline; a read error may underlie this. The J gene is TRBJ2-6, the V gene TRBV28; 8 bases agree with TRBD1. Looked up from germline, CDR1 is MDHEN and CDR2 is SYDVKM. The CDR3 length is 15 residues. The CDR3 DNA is TGTGCCAGCAGTTCCAGGGGGCGAAGGGCCAATGTCCTGACTTTC. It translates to CASSSRGRRANVLTF.

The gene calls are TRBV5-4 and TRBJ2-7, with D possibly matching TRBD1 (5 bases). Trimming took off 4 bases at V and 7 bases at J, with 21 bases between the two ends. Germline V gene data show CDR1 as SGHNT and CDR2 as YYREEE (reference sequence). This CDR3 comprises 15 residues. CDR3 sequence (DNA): TGTGCCAGCAGCATAAGGGGCTCCCCGGCCCGGGAGCAGTACTTC. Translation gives CASSIRGSPAREQYF.